Below are 25 T cell receptor beta chains sequenced from a single sample in a study of immune evolution from preneoplasia to lung adenocarcinoma. TCRdb keeps only in-frame clones here, not all; method: immunoSEQ multiplex PCR. This sample carries about 9,500 clones, around 89% of them seen once, and the ten largest clones take 2% to 3%. Sequenced material: FFPE invasive lung adenocarcinoma tissue. The receptors come from a person between 65 and 79 years old with invasive lung adenocarcinoma.

This chain joins TRBV4-1 and TRBJ2-3; 8 nucleotides agree with TRBD2. Germline V gene sequence: CDR1 MGHRA, CDR2 YSYEKL. Trimming took 7 bases from V and 0 from J; bases not matched to a gene: 9. This CDR3 region has 16 residues. The CDR3 loop is CASTAGGRASTDTQYF. The CDR3 bases are TGCGCCAGCACTGCGGGGGGCCGTGCTAGCACAGATACGCAGTATTTT.

The chain couples TRBV5-4 to TRBJ1-1; TRBD1 matches at 7 bases. Germline CDR1 SGHNT, CDR2 YYREEE (reference sequence). The CDR3 runs 14 residues. V gave up 3 bases and J gave up 5 bases; unmatched junction bases: 7. The CDR3 region is CASSSATGITEAFF. Written as DNA, the CDR3 is TGTGCCAGCAGCTCGGCGACAGGGATAACTGAAGCTTTCTTT. The full variable domain, its missing parts supplied by reference TRBV5-4 and TRBJ1-1, is ETGVTQSPTHLIKTRGQQVTLRCSSQSGHNTVSWYQQALGQGPQFIFQYYREEENGRGNFPPRFSGLQFPNYSSELNVNALELDDSALYLCASSSATGITEAFFGQGTRLTVV.

The chain employs TRBV6-5 and TRBJ2-1, with TRBD1 matching over 7 bases. The CDR3 totals 13 residues. With V trimmed by 9 bases and J by 12 bases, 14 bases remained unmatched. Germline-derived CDR1 and CDR2 are MNHEY and SVGAGI. DNA of the CDR3: TGTGCCAGTTCCCCGGGGCGAGGGACAGCGCAGTTCTTC. Its protein is CASSPGRGTAQFF.

This clone occurred once. Other DNA sequences from this sample encode an identical CDR3 as well. The V call is TRBV5-1, the J call TRBJ2-5; 8 positions agree with TRBD2. The CDR3 totals 15 residues. Germline V gene data show CDR1 as SGHRS and CDR2 as YFSETQ. Trimming took 4 bases from V and 1 from J; bases not matched to a gene: 6. Written as DNA, the CDR3 is TGCGCCAGCAGCCTACAGCGGGGGCCCCAAGAGACCCAGTACTTC. It translates to CASSLQRGPQETQYF.

This rearrangement joins TRBV7-8 to TRBJ1-5, with TRBD1 identical over 11 bases. Germline CDR1 is SGHVS and CDR2 is FQNEAQ. CDR3 length equals 15 residues. Germline trimming cut 1 base from V and 6 bases from J; bases unmatched to any gene: 2. Here the CDR3 reads CASSLGGTGGQPQHF. The CDR3 nucleotides read TGTGCCAGCAGCTTAGGAGGGACAGGGGGTCAGCCCCAGCATTTT.

This chain uses TRBV5-8 with TRBJ1-2; no clear D. The CDR3 contains 14 residues. Germline values: CDR1 SGHTS, CDR2 YDEGEE. The V end was cut by 0 bases, the J end by 5 bases, with 11 bases between. CDR3 residues: CASSLGGLAYGYTF. CDR3 nucleotides: TGTGCCAGCAGCTTGGGTGGGCTAGCTTATGGCTACACCTTC.

For the CDR3, the DNA is TGTGCCAGCAGTTTGGGGGGACAGGGTATGAACACTGAAGCTTTCTTT. Translating gives CASSLGGQGMNTEAFF. The chain combines TRBV28 with TRBJ1-1; TRBD1 agrees at 9 bases. V lost 3 bases and J lost 0; bases outside the gene matches: 5. CDR1 is MDHEN and CDR2 is SYDVKM in the germline V gene. The CDR3 sequence is 16 residues long.

V gene TRBV18 combines with J gene TRBJ2-5, with D maybe TRBD1 (5 bases). Trimming cost V 1 base and J 1 base, with 7 bases left between them. The CDR3 has 14 residues. The germline V gene encodes CDR1 KGHSH and CDR2 LQKENI. CDR3 sequence reads: CASSPLQVQETQYF. CDR3 DNA sequence: TGTGCCAGCTCACCACTACAGGTCCAAGAGACCCAGTACTTC. Variable domain in full (rest from reference TRBV18 and TRBJ2-5): NAGVMQNPRHLVRRRGQEARLRCSPMKGHSHVYWYRQLPEEGLKFMVYLQKENIIDESGMPKERFSAEFPKEGPSILRIQQVVRGDSAAYFCASSPLQVQETQYFGPGTRLLVL.

The chain has TRBV28 and TRBJ2-2; 10 nucleotides align to TRBD2. The CDR3 contains 14 residues. CDR1 and CDR2 from the germline V gene are MDHEN and SYDVKM. V was pared by 8 bases and J by 5 bases, with 5 bases of the junction left unmatched. For the CDR3, the DNA is TGTGCCAGCCTAGCGGGAGTATCTACCGGGGAGCTGTTTTTT. Translating gives CASLAGVSTGELFF. Together with reference TRBV28 and TRBJ2-2, the CDR3 gives the full variable domain: DVKVTQSSRYLVKRTGEKVFLECVQDMDHENMFWYRQDPGLGLRLIYFSYDVKMKEKGDIPEGYSVSREKKERFSLILESASTNQTSMYLCASLAGVSTGELFFGEGSRLTVL.

The chain recombines TRBV7-9 with TRBJ2-1; D might be TRBD2 (7 bases). The CDR3 length is 18 residues. Germline CDR1 is SEHNR and CDR2 is FQNEAQ (reference sequence). V was pared by 6 bases and J by 4 bases, with 25 bases between. CDR3 in amino acids: CASSRGGGVPPSYNEQFF. The DNA for the CDR3 is TGTGCCAGCAGTCGAGGGGGAGGGGTCCCCCCATCTTACAATGAGCAGTTCTTC.

The V gene is TRBV2, the J gene TRBJ2-6, with D tentatively TRBD2 (7 bases). The CDR3 consists of 13 residues. V lost 8 bases to trimming and J lost 8 bases, with 13 bases between them. From germline, CDR1 is SNHLY and CDR2 FYNNEI. This chain's CDR3 is CASGGGDTNVLTF. The CDR3 nucleotides read TGTGCCAGCGGAGGGGGGGACACCAACGTCCTGACTTTC.

This chain joins TRBV30 and TRBJ1-2, with TRBD1 matching over 9 bases. This CDR3 is 13 amino acids long. V was clipped by 5 bases and J by 8 bases; unmatched bases: 9. The germline V gene has CDR1 GTSNPN and CDR2 SVGIG (reference sequence). The CDR3 spells CAWSLQGAEGYTF. CDR3 DNA sequence: TGTGCCTGGTCACTACAGGGGGCAGAAGGCTACACCTTC.

The gene calls are TRBV9 and TRBJ2-5, with TRBD1 identical over 9 bases. The V and J ends lost 0 bases and 3 bases, in that order; junction bases with no gene match: 0. Germline V gives CDR1 SGDLS, CDR2 YYNGEE. This CDR3 has 14 residues. The CDR3 coding sequence is TGTGCCAGCAGCGTAGGGACAGGGGAAGAGACCCAGTACTTC. Translation: CASSVGTGEETQYF.

The chain uses TRBV6-5 and TRBJ2-2, with a tentative D call TRBD1 (5 bases). The CDR3 sequence is 14 residues long. V dropped 2 bases and J dropped 7 bases, with 11 bases sitting between them. Germline V gene lookup returns CDR1 MNHEY and CDR2 SVGAGI. CDR3 in amino acids: CASSYPGHSGELFF. The CDR3 nucleotides read TGTGCCAGCAGTTACCCAGGACACAGCGGGGAGCTGTTTTTT.

J is TRBJ1-1 and V is TRBV4-1, with TRBD1 matching 7 bases. Trimming removed 0 bases from V and 0 bases from J; junction bases left unmatched: 1. Looked up from germline, CDR1 is MGHRA and CDR2 is YSYEKL. This CDR3 region has 15 residues. CDR3 in DNA: TGCGCCAGCAGCCAAGAACAGGGGCTGAACACTGAAGCTTTCTTT. Its translation: CASSQEQGLNTEAFF.

The genes are TRBV11-1 and TRBJ2-7, with 10 bases that match TRBD2. CDR3 length equals 15 residues. Per the germline V gene, CDR1 is SGHAT and CDR2 is FQDESV (reference sequence). V shed 6 bases and J 7 bases; nucleotides not matched to a gene: 12. The CDR3 DNA reads as TGTGCCAGCAGTTCCGGGACTAGCGACTTAGGAGAGCAGTACTTC. It codes for CASSSGTSDLGEQYF.

Only a few counts were recorded for this clone. This sequence joins TRBV7-9 and TRBJ2-2; tentative D call: TRBD2 (5 bases). This CDR3 spans 14 amino acids. The V gene's germline CDR1 is SEHNR and CDR2 FQNEAQ (reference sequence). Trimming stripped 1 base from V and 7 bases from J, with 10 bases between. The CDR3, as DNA: TGTGCCAGCAGCTTAGTTGGGAGCTTCGGGGAGCTGTTTTTT. The encoded protein is CASSLVGSFGELFF. The full variable domain, in which reference TRBV7-9 and TRBJ2-2 provide the parts outside the CDR3, is DTGVSQNPRHKITKRGQNVTFRCDPISEHNRLYWYRQTLGQGPEFLTYFQNEAQLEKSRLLSDRFSAERPKGSFSTLEIQRTEQGDSAMYLCASSLVGSFGELFFGEGSRLTVL.

The gene calls are TRBV6-5 and TRBJ2-7; D might be TRBD1 (6 bases). This CDR3 spans 14 amino acids. CDR1 is MNHEY and CDR2 is SVGAGI in the germline V gene. Trimming removed 2 bases at V and 1 base at J, with 9 bases between. CDR3 sequence reads: CASSYGDTSYEQYF. The CDR3, as DNA: TGTGCCAGCAGTTACGGGGACACGTCCTACGAGCAGTACTTC.

This clone showed up just once. The chain joins TRBV27 to TRBJ1-4; no clear D. Germline CDR1 is MNHEY and CDR2 is SMNVEV (reference sequence). The CDR3 loop spans 14 amino acids. With 0 bases removed from V and 5 bases from J, the gap between germline ends came to 7 bases. CDR3 nucleotide sequence: TGTGCCAGCAGTTTATCATACGGAAATGAAAAACTGTTTTTT. Translating it yields CASSLSYGNEKLFF.

This clone came up once. The V and J genes are TRBV4-1 and TRBJ2-7; unclear D gene. The CDR3 is 13 residues long. Germline values: CDR1 MGHRA, CDR2 YSYEKL. The V gene lost 2 bases and the J gene lost 3 bases, with 8 bases spanning the gap. The CDR3 is CASSQRQNYEQYF. In DNA form, the CDR3 reads TGCGCCAGCAGCCAAAGGCAGAACTACGAGCAGTACTTC.

The V and J genes are TRBV27 and TRBJ2-1; D unresolved. The V gene lost 2 bases and the J gene lost 6 bases, with 14 bases spanning the gap. This CDR3 has 15 amino acids. The germline gives CDR1 MNHEY, CDR2 SMNVEV (reference sequence). The CDR3 spells CASSLGLPGPNEQFF. The CDR3 bases are TGTGCCAGCAGTTTAGGTCTCCCCGGTCCCAATGAGCAGTTCTTC.

V gene TRBV5-1 combines with J gene TRBJ1-1, with D perhaps TRBD1 (6 bases). CDR1 SGHRS and CDR2 YFSETQ come from the germline V gene. The CDR3 length is 15 residues. The germline V and J ends were trimmed by 3 bases and 0 bases, with 12 bases remaining between them. The CDR3 sequence is CASSWGGQLNTEAFF. DNA for the CDR3: TGCGCCAGCAGCTGGGGAGGACAGCTGAACACTGAAGCTTTCTTT.

This rearrangement joins TRBV2 to TRBJ1-2, with D hard to call. The germline V and J ends were trimmed by 8 bases and 0 bases, with 7 bases remaining between them. Germline values: CDR1 SNHLY, CDR2 FYNNEI. This CDR3 is 12 amino acids long. The chain's CDR3 is CASLRPNYGYTF. The CDR3 nucleotides read TGTGCCAGCCTCAGGCCTAACTATGGCTACACCTTC.

This clone was detected only once. This chain joins TRBV7-9 and TRBJ2-3; TRBD1 matches at 7 bases. The V segment lost 1 base and the J segment 10 bases; nucleotides outside the gene matches: 8. CDR1 is SEHNR and CDR2 is FQNEAQ in the germline V gene (reference sequence). CDR3 length equals 14 residues. The CDR3 DNA is TGTGCCAGCAGCTTAGTGGGACAGCCGTTTTCGCAGTATTTT. This encodes CASSLVGQPFSQYF.

The chain has TRBV19 and TRBJ1-4; no clear D gene. The CDR3 contains 16 residues. CDR1 is LNHDA and CDR2 is SQIVND in the germline V gene (reference sequence). The ends were cut back, 1 base at V and 4 bases at J, with 13 bases in the middle. Written as DNA, the CDR3 is TGTGCCAGTAGTATAGGTGCGACGTTCGATAATGAAAAACTGTTTTTT. Translated: CASSIGATFDNEKLFF.